This TCR beta chain was found in a study of spatial heterogeneity in lung cancer. Study as a whole: Each time, sequencing found more beta-chain sequences than alpha-chain sequences. Study-level findings and limits: In blood, ubiquitous expanded tumor TCRs appeared more at resection than follow-up.

Each CDR3 protein is one row after TCRdb ran MiXCR on the 5' RACE reads. Among under 50,000 distinct CDR3 sequences listed, approximately 5.5% were seen once. This clonotype was detected ten times or more. Its antigen remains unknown. The CDR3 length is 13 residues. The germline V gene encodes CDR1 DFQATT and CDR2 SNEGSKA (reference sequence). Specified time point: sample taken at primary tumor resection. Material for sequencing was whole RNA from tumor, nontumor lung or frozen PBMC, left unsorted. This TCR was recovered from a female donor with early-stage non-small cell lung cancer. This sample comprised PBMCs, obtained at surgery. V usage is TRBV20-1 and J usage is TRBJ1-1; TRBD1 agrees at 7 bases. CDR3 coding DNA: TGCAGGGGGGACAGCCCCATGAACACTGAAGCTTTCTTT. Translation: CRGDSPMNTEAFF.